This T cell receptor beta chain came from a study of shared clonotypes between healthy human individuals. Whole-study context: Participating donors consisted of two women and a few men aged 18 to 49.

The V end lost 3 bases, the J end lost 6 bases, and 18 bases lay between the germline ends. CDR3 length: 15 residues. The germline V gene has CDR1 ENHRY and CDR2 SYGVKD. Clones were sequenced by immunoSEQ multiplex PCR, and TCRdb holds only the in-frame ones, with some missing. Of hundreds of thousands of clones in the sample, roughly 72% were seen once. J is TRBJ2-7 and V is TRBV10-3, with D perhaps assigned TRBD1 or TRBD2 (5 bases each). Sequenced material: PBMCs. The source is a woman aged 40 to 50 in good health. Some clones in this sample may be carry-over from other donors' samples. The CDR3 loop reads CAISDPRDVPSEQYF. CDR3 coding DNA: TGTGCCATCAGTGACCCCCGGGACGTACCTTCCGAGCAGTACTTC.